This is a list of T cell receptor beta chains from one sample in a study of CD8 T cells in Susac syndrome. TCRdb analysed the immunoSEQ multiplex PCR reads with MiXCR anew, one entry per CDR3 protein. The sample lists 130,000 to 150,000 distinct CDR3 sequences; roughly 95% were seen once. The sequenced material came from CD4+ T cells from PBMCs. These receptors all stem from a human donor in good health. The CDR3 runs from the conserved cysteine through the conserved F or W. A D gene is named only where the DNA matches it firmly. The size field is filled for only some rows; it gives once, few, many or a size class.

-,TRBJ1-3,-,TRBV27,TGTGCCAGCAGTTTGATGGCAGGGGGAAACACCATATATTTT,CASSLMAGGNTIYF
-,TRBJ1-1,TRBD1,TRBV5-1,TGCGCCAGCAGCCCCCCGACAGGGGGTCGGACTGAAGCTTTCTTT,CASSPPTGGRTEAFF
once,TRBJ2-2,-,TRBV7-9,TGTGCCAGCAGCTTAGCGTTGGCTGACACCGGGGAGCTGTTTTTT,CASSLALADTGELFF
-,TRBJ2-5,TRBD1,TRBV24-1,TGTGCCACCAGTGATACCACAGGGGCCCAAGAGACCCAGTACTTC,CATSDTTGAQETQYF
-,TRBJ1-1,-,TRBV20-1,TGCAGTGCCAAATCGCCCGGAGGGAGCACTGAAGCTTTCTTT,CSAKSPGGSTEAFF
-,TRBJ1-5,-,TRBV12-3/TRBV12-4,TGTGCCAGCAGTGAGTGGCAGGGCAATCAGCCCCAGCATTTT,CASSEWQGNQPQHF
-,TRBJ2-5,-,TRBV20-1,TGCAGTGCTAGAAAAACAGGGATCATTGAGACCCAGTACTTC,CSARKTGIIETQYF
-,TRBJ2-1,-,TRBV6-6,TGTGCCAGCAGACCCCCAGGGCTACAATACAATGAGCAGTTCTTC,CASRPPGLQYNEQFF
-,TRBJ2-3,TRBD1,TRBV12-5,TGTGCTAGTGGTCTTGGACAGGGTAGTACAGATACGCAGTATTTT,CASGLGQGSTDTQYF
-,TRBJ1-1,TRBD1,TRBV6-6,TGTGCCAGCAGCGGCGACAGGGATAGGGCTGAAGCTTTCTTT,CASSGDRDRAEAFF
-,TRBJ2-1,-,TRBV2,TGTGCCAGCAAACGGGGCCTGGGGTACAATGAGCAGTTCTTC,CASKRGLGYNEQFF
once,TRBJ2-1,-,TRBV12-3/TRBV12-4,TGTGCCAGCAGTTTAGGGCGGAGCTACAATGAGCAGTTCTTC,CASSLGRSYNEQFF
-,TRBJ1-5,TRBD1,TRBV12-3/TRBV12-4,TGTGCCAGCAGTTTGGGGCCGCAGGGGGCTAGCAATCAGCCCCAGCATTTT,CASSLGPQGASNQPQHF
-,TRBJ2-7,-,TRBV20-1,TGCAGTGCTAGTCACCCCGCCCCAAAGACCTACGAGCAGTACTTC,CSASHPAPKTYEQYF
-,TRBJ2-7,TRBD1,TRBV20-1,TGCAGTGCTAGAACCGGGACAGGGGAACGCGAGCAGTACTTC,CSARTGTGEREQYF
-,TRBJ1-2,TRBD1,TRBV6-6,TGTGCCACTACGGGTGACAGGGGAAAGGGCTACACCTTC,CATTGDRGKGYTF
-,TRBJ2-5,TRBD1,TRBV6-6,TGTGCCAGCAGTGTCCGGGACAGGAGTATCCAAGAGACCCAGTACTTC,CASSVRDRSIQETQYF
-,TRBJ1-2,-,TRBV5-1,TGCGCCAGCAGCTTGGAGGCAGCTCCTAACTATGGCTACACCTTC,CASSLEAAPNYGYTF
-,TRBJ2-5,TRBD2,TRBV5-1,TGCGCCAGCAGCCCGGGGCCGGGACTAGCGGGAAGGGCTCAGACCCAGTACTTC,CASSPGPGLAGRAQTQYF
once,TRBJ1-2,-,TRBV10-3,TGTGCCATCAGTACCGGGCCCTATGGCTACACCTTC,CAISTGPYGYTF
-,TRBJ2-7,TRBD1,TRBV20-1,TGCAGTGCCCGAACAGGGGTTGGGTACGAGCAGTACTTC,CSARTGVGYEQYF
-,TRBJ2-3,TRBD2,TRBV3-1,TGTGCCAGCAGCCCCTCAGGCGCGGGAGGGCCAGCAGATACGCAGTATTTT,CASSPSGAGGPADTQYF
-,TRBJ2-2,TRBD2,TRBV18,TGTGCCAGCTCACCAACCCATCTAGCGGTTTCGAACACCGGGGAGCTGTTTTTT,CASSPTHLAVSNTGELFF
-,TRBJ1-1,-,TRBV5-1,TGCGCCAGCAGCTCCGGTAGACACCTATACAACATGAACACTGAAGCTTTCTTT,CASSSGRHLYNMNTEAFF
once,TRBJ2-7,TRBD1,TRBV20-1,TGCAGTGCTTCTCGCTGGGAGGACAGGGACCTCTACGAGCAGTACTTC,CSASRWEDRDLYEQYF
once,TRBJ2-1,TRBD2,TRBV9,TGTGCCAGCAGCGCGGTAGTTAGACTAGCGGCGGATGAGCAGTTCTTC,CASSAVVRLAADEQFF
-,TRBJ1-2,-,TRBV3-1,TGTGCCAGCAGCCAAGATCCCAGGGCCTCCTATGGCTACACCTTC,CASSQDPRASYGYTF
-,TRBJ2-5,TRBD2,TRBV6-6,TGTGCCAGCAGAAAGCGGGAGGGAGAGACCCAGTACTTC,CASRKREGETQYF
-,TRBJ2-5,TRBD1,TRBV27,TGTGCCAGCAGAGACAGGGGTCGGGGGTACCAAGAGACCCAGTACTTC,CASRDRGRGYQETQYF
-,TRBJ2-3,TRBD2,TRBV15,TGTGCCACCAGCACGGGACTAGCGCCTAGCACAGATACGCAGTATTTT,CATSTGLAPSTDTQYF
-,TRBJ2-1,-,TRBV7-9,TGTGCCAGCAGCTTAGCGGCAGGTCACTCCTACAATGAGCAGTTCTTC,CASSLAAGHSYNEQFF
-,TRBJ2-7,-,TRBV12-3/TRBV12-4,TGTGCCAGCAGTCCCCCCGGCGGGGTGGGGTACGAGCAGTACTTC,CASSPPGGVGYEQYF
-,TRBJ1-5,TRBD1,TRBV27,TGTGCCAGCAGTTTCTCAGGGGGCTTTCAGCCCCAGCATTTT,CASSFSGGFQPQHF
-,TRBJ1-5,TRBD1,TRBV7-9,TGTGCCAGCAGCTTTGAGGGACAGGGACATCAGCCCCAGCATTTT,CASSFEGQGHQPQHF
-,TRBJ1-2,-,TRBV19,TGTGCCAGTGGGGAATATGGCTACACCTTC,CASGEYGYTF
once,TRBJ2-5,TRBD2,TRBV4-2,TGTGCCAGCAGCCAACTAAGCGGGACCCAAGAGACCCAGTACTTC,CASSQLSGTQETQYF
-,TRBJ2-2,-,TRBV7-3,TGTGCCAGCCGGACCCAACCCGACACCGGGGAGCTGTTTTTT,CASRTQPDTGELFF